This T cell receptor (beta chain) was observed in a study of OX40 agonist ivuxolimab in advanced cancers. General study results and limits: Both blood CD4+ and CD8+ T cells showed clonal growth by week 6 at 0.1 to 3.0 mg/kg.

Patients with autoimmune history or systemic immunosuppression were excluded. This table comes from immunoSEQ multiplex PCR, and its TCRdb copy is limited to in-frame clones, with some not included. The table has more than 65,000 clones, around 89% seen once. On this clone: Its antigen remains unknown.

CDR3 size: 14 residues. Germline V gives CDR1 SNHLY, CDR2 FYNNEI. V lost 3 bases, J lost 4 bases, and 12 bases lay in between. The V gene is TRBV2, the J gene TRBJ2-5, with D unresolved. The sample in question was CD4+ or CD8+ T cells sorted from blood, obtained in a trial of the OX40 agonist ivuxolimab. The clonotype originates from an adult with an advanced solid tumor such as melanoma, head and neck, liver or kidney cancer. CDR3 sequence (DNA): TGTGCCAGCAGTGACTCTGGGGTCGGAGAGACCCAGTACTTC. Translation gives CASSDSGVGETQYF.